A selection of T cell receptor beta chains follows, all from one sample in a study of blood T cell repertoires in COVID-19. Data came from immunoSEQ multiplex PCR; TCRdb stores just in-frame clones and leaves some out. The sample carries some 270,000 clones, 89% recorded once. The sample consisted of peripheral blood. These receptors were obtained from a woman between 35 and 50 years old who had recovered from COVID-19. Each CDR3 is given with its conserved first and last residue. Each record gives: J gene, D gene, V gene, clone size, CDR3 DNA, CDR3 protein. D genes are given only for firm matches. Only some rows state a clone size, as once, few, many or a class for expanded clones.

J: TRBJ1-2; D: -; V: TRBV19; size: -; DNA: TGTGCCAGTAGAGAGTCGGGGGGCTACACCTTC; CDR3: CASRESGGYTF
J: TRBJ1-4; D: -; V: TRBV27; size: -; DNA: TGTGCCAGCAGTGAGACAAGTCAGGGGATCCCCGCAACTAATGAAAAACTGTTTTTT; CDR3: CASSETSQGIPATNEKLFF
J: TRBJ2-1; D: -; V: TRBV4-1; size: -; DNA: TGCGCCAGCAGCCAAGTTCAAGAGGATGAGCAGTTCTTC; CDR3: CASSQVQEDEQFF
J: TRBJ1-5; D: -; V: TRBV28; size: -; DNA: TGTGCCACCCATTGGCCTGATGGGGCTGGCAATCAGCCCCAGCATTTT; CDR3: CATHWPDGAGNQPQHF
J: TRBJ2-3; D: -; V: TRBV5-4; size: once; DNA: TGTGCCAGCAGCTTGGTGCAGGGCTCCACAGATACGCAGTATTTT; CDR3: CASSLVQGSTDTQYF
J: TRBJ2-3; D: -; V: TRBV7-2; size: -; DNA: TGTGCCAGCAGCTCATTGGGGGCCGGGTCGGCAGATACGCAGTATTTT; CDR3: CASSSLGAGSADTQYF
J: TRBJ2-5; D: TRBD2; V: TRBV27; size: -; DNA: TGTGCCAGCAGTTTAGCTAGCGGGGCCGGGGAGACCCAGTACTTC; CDR3: CASSLASGAGETQYF
J: TRBJ2-2; D: -; V: TRBV12-3/TRBV12-4; size: -; DNA: TGTGCCAGCAGTTGGCTAGGGGCCGGGGAGCTGTTTTTT; CDR3: CASSWLGAGELFF
J: TRBJ2-3; D: TRBD2; V: TRBV7-2; size: -; DNA: TGTGCCAGCAGCTCCCGACTAGCCTTAAAAGATACGCAGTATTTT; CDR3: CASSSRLALKDTQYF
J: TRBJ1-2; D: TRBD1; V: TRBV5-1; size: -; DNA: TGCGCCAGCAGCCTATGGGGACAGGACTCTGGCTACACCTTC; CDR3: CASSLWGQDSGYTF
J: TRBJ1-2; D: TRBD1; V: TRBV30; size: once; DNA: TGTGCCACAGAGGCCGGTCGAGCAGGGGGCTCCTACTATGGCTACACCTTC; CDR3: CATEAGRAGGSYYGYTF
J: TRBJ2-2; D: TRBD2; V: TRBV4-2; size: -; DNA: TGTGCCAGCAGCCAGCAGACTAGCGGGGGTAGGGAGCTGTTTTTT; CDR3: CASSQQTSGGRELFF
J: TRBJ2-5; D: TRBD2; V: TRBV30; size: -; DNA: TGTGCCTGGATGGGAGGGAGCCTGACTAGCGGGCAAGAGACCCAGTACTTC; CDR3: CAWMGGSLTSGQETQYF
J: TRBJ1-2; D: -; V: TRBV5-1; size: -; DNA: TGCGCCAGCAGCTTTGCCAGTACGTCCTATGGCTACACCTTC; CDR3: CASSFASTSYGYTF
J: TRBJ2-1; D: -; V: TRBV12-1; size: -; DNA: TGTGCCAGCAGCTCCACAGCGGGGCCCTACAATGAGCAGTTCTTC; CDR3: CASSSTAGPYNEQFF
J: TRBJ2-5; D: TRBD1; V: TRBV6-5; size: -; DNA: TGTGCCACCGGTTCCGGGACAGGTAAAAGGTCCCAGTACTTC; CDR3: CATGSGTGKRSQYF
J: TRBJ2-1; D: -; V: TRBV12-5; size: -; DNA: TGTGCTAGTGCCTCTTATAGTGAGCAGTTCTTC; CDR3: CASASYSEQFF
J: TRBJ1-2; D: -; V: TRBV19; size: once; DNA: TGTGCCAGTAGTATAGTTAACAGCCACTATGGCTACACCTTC; CDR3: CASSIVNSHYGYTF
J: TRBJ2-1; D: -; V: TRBV10-3; size: -; DNA: TGTGCCATCGGTCCCGGGACTCCCTACAATGAGCAGTTCTTC; CDR3: CAIGPGTPYNEQFF
J: TRBJ2-3; D: TRBD2; V: TRBV7-9; size: -; DNA: TGTGCCAGCAGCTTATATGGACTAGCGGGAGTAGATACGCAGTATTTT; CDR3: CASSLYGLAGVDTQYF
J: TRBJ1-4; D: TRBD1; V: TRBV7-9; size: -; DNA: TGTGCCAGCAGCTTAGGGACAGGGGCTTGGGGGAATGAAAAACTGTTTTTT; CDR3: CASSLGTGAWGNEKLFF
J: TRBJ2-2; D: -; V: TRBV28; size: -; DNA: TGTGCCAGCAGCGGGGGGCAATTGAACACCGGGGAGCTGTTTTTT; CDR3: CASSGGQLNTGELFF
J: TRBJ1-1; D: -; V: TRBV2; size: -; DNA: TGTGCCAGCAATCCTTCAGGGAACACTGAAGCTTTCTTT; CDR3: CASNPSGNTEAFF
J: TRBJ1-2; D: TRBD1; V: TRBV29-1; size: -; DNA: TGCAGCGTTGAAGTAGGACAGGGGATTGGCTACACCTTC; CDR3: CSVEVGQGIGYTF
J: TRBJ2-3; D: -; V: TRBV12-3/TRBV12-4; size: few; DNA: TGTGCCAGCAGTTCAGGGGCAGATACGCAGTATTTT; CDR3: CASSSGADTQYF
J: TRBJ2-2; D: TRBD2; V: TRBV19; size: -; DNA: TGTGCCAGTAGTCTAGGACTAGCGGGAGGGCCCGTTGTCGGGGAGCTGTTTTTT; CDR3: CASSLGLAGGPVVGELFF
J: TRBJ1-1; D: TRBD1; V: TRBV29-1; size: -; DNA: TGCAGCGTTCTGGGACAGGGGGAGACTGAAGCTTTCTTT; CDR3: CSVLGQGETEAFF
J: TRBJ1-5; D: TRBD1; V: TRBV28; size: -; DNA: TGTGCCAGCAGTCGATACAGGACAGGGGTTCAGCCCCAGCATTTT; CDR3: CASSRYRTGVQPQHF
J: TRBJ1-6; D: -; V: TRBV20-1; size: -; DNA: TGCAGTGCTAGTGTGGGAGGCAATTCACCCCTCCACTTT; CDR3: CSASVGGNSPLHF